These 22 T cell receptor beta chains came from one sample sequenced in a study of tumor and adjacent non-tumor tissue in lung cancer. No cell sorting was done before RNA was extracted from the tissue. This non-tumor lung sample came from over 3 cm beyond the tumor edge. Three rounds of nested PCR, following a modified ARM-PCR protocol, produced the TCRbeta library. TCRdb itself ran the multiplex PCR reads through MiXCR, one entry per CDR3 protein. The data hold 65,000 to 75,000 distinct CDR3 sequences, with more than 65% observed a single time. Sequencing used distant non-tumor lung tissue. These receptor sequences come from a man aged 60 to 69 with non-small cell lung cancer.

The rearrangement joins TRBV29-1 to TRBJ2-7; D perhaps matches TRBD1 (6 bases). This CDR3 has 12 residues. Germline V gene sequence: CDR1 SQVTM, CDR2 ANQGSEA. The germline V and J ends were trimmed by 3 bases and 13 bases, with 19 bases remaining between them. This CDR3 reads CSVEADSYNHYF. The CDR3, as DNA: TGCAGCGTTGAGGCGGACAGCTACAATCATTACTTC.

Worth noting for this clonotype: Given a much more abundant clone one base away, this may be a read error. The rearrangement joins TRBV5-1 to TRBJ2-7; unclear D gene. Germline V lookup: CDR1 SGHRS, CDR2 YFSETQ. Deletions cut 5 bases from V and 3 bases from J, with 15 bases between. This CDR3 has 14 amino acids. CDR3 DNA sequence: TGCGCCAGCAGGGTCGCATGGATCGACTACGAGCAGTACTTC. This codes for CASRVAWIDYEQYF. The full variable domain, its missing parts supplied by reference TRBV5-1 and TRBJ2-7, is KAGVTQTPRYLIKTRGQQVTLSCSPISGHRSVSWYQQTPGQGLQFLFEYFSETQRNKGNFPGRFSGRQFSNSRSEMNVSTLELGDSALYLCASRVAWIDYEQYFGPGTRLTVT.

Many counts were recorded for this clonotype. The chain uses TRBV6-5 and TRBJ2-2, with 7 bases fitting TRBD1. The CDR3 length is 17 residues. Germline assignment: CDR1 MNHEY and CDR2 SVGAGI. V dropped 5 bases and J dropped 4; count of bases not matched to a gene: 13. Here the CDR3 reads CASSPLLQGVITGELFF. The CDR3 nucleotides are TGTGCCAGCAGTCCCCTACTCCAGGGGGTAATCACCGGGGAGCTGTTTTTT.

On this clonotype: This may come from a read error, since a much larger clone is one base off. The chain joins TRBV20-1 to TRBJ1-3; D is uncertain. The CDR3 contains 14 residues. Trimming stripped 0 bases from V and 1 base from J, with 7 bases between. Looked up from germline, CDR1 is DFQATT and CDR2 is SNEGSKA (reference sequence). CDR3 in DNA: TGCAGTGCTAGAGATGTGATATCTGGAAACACCATATATTTT. Protein sequence: CSARDVISGNTIYF.

Points on this clonotype: This is likely a read error, given that the CDR3 carries no conserved phenylalanine or tryptophan at its end. The DNA is left out, because the CDR3 cannot be placed on it with certainty; the CDR3 is given as TCRdb lists it. The rearrangement links TRBV11-1 to TRBJ2-5. Germline V gives CDR1 SGHAT, CDR2 FQDESV (reference sequence). From its first to its last residue, the CDR3 has 14 amino acids. CDR3 sequence reads: CASSKDTYQETQNI.

On this clonotype: This CDR3 is missing its conserved last phenylalanine or tryptophan, likely due to a read error. V usage is TRBV29-1 and J usage is TRBJ2-5, with TRBD2 matching 7 bases. The CDR3 is made up of 14 amino acids. V lost 4 bases, J lost 3 bases, and 8 bases stayed unmatched. Germline loops: CDR1 SQVTM, CDR2 ANQGSEA. This CDR3 is CSVAGRLAEETQYL. The CDR3 coding sequence is TGCAGCGTTGCCGGCAGACTAGCAGAAGAGACCCAGTACTTG.

The chain links TRBV15 to TRBJ1-2; D may be TRBD1 (5 bases). Germline V gene lookup returns CDR1 LNHNV and CDR2 YYDKDF (reference sequence). V shed 7 bases and J shed 7 bases, with 22 bases lying between them. This CDR3 region has 15 residues. The CDR3 loop reads CATITRIGTGVGYTF. The DNA of the CDR3 is TGTGCCACCATCACTAGAATCGGGACGGGGGTTGGCTACACCTTC. The full variable domain, rest sourced from reference TRBV15 and TRBJ1-2, is DAMVIQNPRYQVTQFGKPVTLSCSQTLNHNVMYWYQQKSSQAPKLLFHYYDKDFNNEADTPDNFQSRRPNTSFCFLDIRSPGLGDTAMYLCATITRIGTGVGYTFGSGTRLTVV.

Within the sample, this clonotype is medium-sized (0.01 to 0.1%). V and J are TRBV6-6 and TRBJ2-4; TRBD1 agrees at 10 bases. This CDR3 is built from 16 residues. CDR1 is MNHNY and CDR2 is SVGAGI in the germline V gene (reference sequence). Trimming removed 4 bases from V and 1 base from J; junction bases left unmatched: 4. The CDR3 DNA reads TGTGCCAGCAGTTCTCGACAGGGGGCGGCCAAAAACATTCAGTACTTC. It specifies CASSSRQGAAKNIQYF.

As regards this clonotype: The CDR3 carries no conserved terminal phenylalanine or tryptophan, so it likely arises from a read error. The V and J genes are TRBV4-1 and TRBJ2-7; 9 bases match TRBD2. Germline V CDR1 and CDR2: MGHRA, YSYEKL. The V and J ends lost 6 bases and 4 bases, in that order; junction bases with no gene match: 16. The CDR3 spans 17 residues. CDR3 protein: CASSQHWVGGRGYEQYS. The CDR3 nucleotides read TGCGCCAGCAGTCAACATTGGGTCGGCGGGAGGGGATACGAGCAGTACTCA.

This clonotype was picked up a small number of times. Germline and junction disagree at one end, which may indicate a read error. V gene TRBV11-3 combines with J gene TRBJ1-1, with no clear D. The germline V gene encodes CDR1 SGHNT and CDR2 YENEEA. The CDR3 loop spans 14 amino acids. Here the CDR3 reads CVSSLTGTTTEVFF. As DNA, the CDR3 is TGTGTCAGCAGCTTAACCGGTACGACTACTGAAGTTTTCTTT.

With respect to this clonotype: Without the conserved terminal phenylalanine or tryptophan, this CDR3 likely stems from a read error. The chain combines TRBV12-3 or TRBV12-4 with TRBJ1-5; TRBD1 matches at 7 bases. Germline trimming cut 5 bases from V and 6 bases from J; bases unmatched to any gene: 10. The CDR3 is made up of 15 amino acids. CDR3 sequence reads: CASSRLGQDIQPQHL. The DNA for the CDR3 is TGTGCCAGCAGTCGACTTGGACAGGACATTCAGCCCCAGCATCTA.

This chain joins TRBV29-1 and TRBJ2-1; D uncertain. Germline lookup yields CDR1 SQVTM and CDR2 ANQGSEA. This CDR3 comprises 10 residues. Trimming removed 6 bases at V and 10 bases at J, with 10 bases between. The CDR3 DNA reads TGCAGCGTCTCACATGCGGAGCAGTTCTTC. Amino acids: CSVSHAEQFF.

Points on this clonotype: At one boundary the junction diverges from the germline segment, which might be a read error. This chain uses TRBV14 with TRBJ2-2, with D hard to call. Looked up from germline, CDR1 is SGHDN and CDR2 is FVKESK. The CDR3 runs to 17 residues. This CDR3 is CGSSQEDGFGGAGELFF. The CDR3 coding sequence is TGTGGCAGCAGCCAAGAAGACGGGTTTGGTGGGGCCGGGGAGCTGTTTTTT.

As concerns this clonotype: No conserved phenylalanine or tryptophan is present at the end of the CDR3, so a read error is the likely explanation. The V call is TRBV29-1, the J call TRBJ2-1; D gene uncertain. Germline assignment: CDR1 SQVTM and CDR2 ANQGSEA. This CDR3 comprises 14 residues. CDR3 residues: CRVEDPGFYNEQFL. The CDR3 region has the DNA TGCAGAGTTGAAGATCCAGGATTCTACAATGAGCAGTTCCTC.

Notes on this clonotype: This is likely a read error, given that the CDR3 carries no conserved phenylalanine or tryptophan at its end. The DNA is omitted, as the CDR3 cannot be located on it reliably, and the CDR3 follows TCRdb's listing. The V and J genes are TRBV4-1 and TRBJ2-2; no DNA check was done on the table's D call, TRBD1. The CDR3 totals 17 residues, both ends included. Germline CDR1 is MGHRA and CDR2 is YSYEKL. The CDR3 reads CASSPPSGQTRTGEPFL.

Comment on this clonotype: A clone one base away is much larger, so this may be a read error. The V and J genes are TRBV28 and TRBJ2-2; D is perhaps TRBD1 (6 bases). CDR1 MDHEN and CDR2 SYDVKM come from the germline V gene. The CDR3 length is 16 residues. The CDR3 DNA sequence: TGTGCCAGCAGTTGGGACACCGAAATTAACACCGGGAAGCTGTTTTTT. This translates into CASSWDTEINTGKLFF.

This chain connects TRBV19 to TRBJ1-1, with D unclear. CDR3 size: 13 residues. CDR1 and CDR2 (germline): LNHDA, SQIVND (reference sequence). The V end lost 5 bases, the J end lost 4 bases, and 11 bases lay between the germline ends. The CDR3 spells CASSQERSTEAFF. DNA for the CDR3: TGTGCCAGTAGTCAGGAAAGAAGCACTGAAGCTTTCTTT.

Worth noting for this clonotype: Its ends do not fully match the called genes, so a read error is possible. The CDR3 is CPSSYRLGSQQYF. The DNA for the CDR3 is TGTCCTAGCAGTTACCGACTGGGCAGCCAGCAATACTTC. This chain links TRBV6-5 with TRBJ2-7, with TRBD2 as a possible D gene (5 bases). The germline V gene encodes CDR1 MNHEY and CDR2 SVGAGI. The CDR3 spans 13 residues.

This clonotype has at least ten counts. The V gene is TRBV20-1, the J gene TRBJ2-7; 7 bases align to TRBD2. Per germline, CDR1 DFQATT and CDR2 SNEGSKA (reference sequence). The CDR3 is 11 residues long. V lost 5 bases to trimming and J lost 2 bases; unmatched junction nucleotides: 0. CDR3 region: CSAGTTYEQYF. The CDR3 DNA reads TGCAGTGCTGGGACTACCTACGAGCAGTACTTC.

A note on this clonotype: Mismatch with germline at one junction end may stem from a read error. The chain uses TRBV6-5 and TRBJ2-1; maybe TRBD2 (5 bases). The CDR3 is made up of 15 amino acids. Looked up from germline, CDR1 is MNHEY and CDR2 is SVGAGI. The CDR3 sequence is CASSYPRRSGNEQLF. CDR3 coding DNA: TGTGCCAGCAGTTACCCGAGGCGCAGCGGCAATGAGCAGCTCTTC.

In this sample, this clonotype is medium-sized. The genes are TRBV4-2 and TRBJ2-2, with D maybe TRBD2 (6 bases). The length of the CDR3 is 17 residues. Trimming cost V 0 bases and J 1 base, with 12 bases left between them. CDR1 and CDR2 (germline): LGHNA, YNFKEQ. The CDR3 coding sequence is TGTGCCAGCAGCCAAGAAAATCTAGCGTTGAACACCGGGGAGCTGTTTTTT. The encoded protein is CASSQENLALNTGELFF.

On this clonotype: It may be a read error: a sequence one base away is much more abundant. The chain employs TRBV5-6 and TRBJ2-5; D uncertain. Germline-derived CDR1 and CDR2 are SGHDT and YYEEEE. The length of the CDR3 is 13 residues. In DNA form, the CDR3 reads TGTGACAGCAGCGCTCGAATTCAAGAGACCCAGTACTTC. Amino acids: CDSSARIQETQYF. Drawing the rest from reference TRBV5-6 and TRBJ2-5, the complete variable domain is DAGVTQSPTHLIKTRGQQVTLRCSPKSGHDTVSWYQQALGQGPQFIFQYYEEEERQRGNFPDRFSGHQFPNYSSELNVNALLLGDSALYLCDSSARIQETQYFGPGTRLLVL.